This T cell receptor beta chain emerged from a study of coeliac disease. Assay: immunoSEQ multiplex PCR; the TCRdb copy retains only in-frame clones and omits some. The data show about 5,400 clones, roughly 58% seen once. Germline CDR1 MNHNY, CDR2 SVGAGI (reference sequence). This CDR3 is built from 14 residues. Trimming pared 0 bases from V and 4 bases from J, leaving 9 bases between. This TCR was recovered from a woman aged 25 to 39 with active celiac disease. The sample comprised intraepithelial lymphocytes from the gut. This chain uses TRBV6-6 with TRBJ1-1; D unresolved. CDR3: CASSYSSEGTEAFF. The CDR3 DNA follows: TGTGCCAGCAGTTACTCGTCAGAGGGCACTGAAGCTTTCTTT.